This T cell receptor beta chain is drawn from a study of CD8+ T cells in alopecia areata. A word on this clone: Its antigen is unknown.

Study-wide findings and caveats: Although TCR sharing was seen in mice, sharing across patients was less clear, possibly for HLA-related reasons. Compared with normal scalp, lesional scalp had higher clonality and more expanded CD8+ clones.

RNA extraction and reverse transcription yielded cDNA as sequencing template. Sequenced by immunoSEQ multiplex PCR; TCRdb stores in-frame clones only, minus some. The sample includes fewer than 250,000 clones, about 60% of them seen just once. V was cut by 2 bases and J by 4 bases, with 11 bases left in between. Germline CDR1 GTSNPN, CDR2 SVGIG (reference sequence). The CDR3 spans 13 residues. The source of this sequence is a human donor with alopecia areata. The sample was CD4+ T cells sorted from blood, taken at week 0. The chain employs TRBV30 and TRBJ1-1; D is undetermined. CDR3 region: CAWSKRVVTEAFF. The CDR3 DNA is TGTGCCTGGAGTAAAAGGGTGGTCACTGAAGCTTTCTTT. Full variable domain (missing parts from reference TRBV30 and TRBJ1-1): SQTIHQWPATLVQPVGSPLSLECTVEGTSNPNLYWYRQAAGRGLQLLFYSVGIGQISSEVPQNLSASRPQDRQFILSSKKLLLSDSGFYLCAWSKRVVTEAFFGQGTRLTVV.